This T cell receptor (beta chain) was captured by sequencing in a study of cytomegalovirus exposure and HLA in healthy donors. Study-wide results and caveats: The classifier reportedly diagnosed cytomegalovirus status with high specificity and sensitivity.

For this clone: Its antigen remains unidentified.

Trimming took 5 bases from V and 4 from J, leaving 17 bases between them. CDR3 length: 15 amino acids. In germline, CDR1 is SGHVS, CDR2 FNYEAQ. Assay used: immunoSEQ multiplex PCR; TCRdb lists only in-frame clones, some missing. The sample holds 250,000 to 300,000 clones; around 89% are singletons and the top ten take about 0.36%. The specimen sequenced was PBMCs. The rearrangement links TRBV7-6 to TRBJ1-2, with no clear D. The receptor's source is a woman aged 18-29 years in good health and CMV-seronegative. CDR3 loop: CASSPMGLRSYGYTF. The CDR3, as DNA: TGTGCCAGCAGCCCCATGGGCCTTCGTAGCTATGGCTACACCTTC.